The rows below give T cell receptor beta chains drawn from one sample of a study of shared clonotypes between healthy human individuals. This table comes from immunoSEQ multiplex PCR, and its TCRdb copy is limited to in-frame clones, with some not included. Of more than 1,200,000 clones in the sample, 98% are singletons; the top ten hold about 0.34%. The sample taken for sequencing was naive CD4+ T cells sorted from blood. The origin of the receptors is a man aged 25 to 40 in good health. CDR3s include the opening cysteine and the closing phenylalanine or tryptophan. The D gene is left open where the match is weak. Clone size is shown for a subset of rows, as once, few, many or a class of expanded clone.

d_call j_call clone_size v_call cdr3_aa cdr3_nt
. TRBJ2-3 . TRBV9 CASSVAGRGDTQYF TGTGCCAGCAGCGTAGCGGGGCGAGGCGATACGCAGTATTTT
. TRBJ1-2 . TRBV5-8 CASSFRGLGYGYTF TGTGCCAGCAGCTTCAGGGGTTTAGGCTATGGCTACACCTTC
TRBD1 TRBJ2-2 . TRBV9 CASSVTGRNGELFF TGTGCCAGCAGCGTGACAGGGCGGAACGGGGAGCTGTTTTTT
. TRBJ1-1 once TRBV25-1 CASAPHRMNTEAFF TGTGCCAGCGCTCCACATCGGATGAACACTGAAGCTTTCTTT
. TRBJ2-7 . TRBV9 CASSATGSYEQYF TGTGCCAGCAGCGCGACAGGATCCTACGAGCAGTACTTC
. TRBJ2-6 . TRBV2 CASSGNAGANVLTF TGTGCCAGCAGTGGAAATGCTGGGGCCAACGTCCTGACTTTC
. TRBJ2-4 . TRBV7-2 CASRYGDRHGKNIQYF TGTGCCAGCAGATACGGAGACAGGCACGGGAAAAACATTCAGTACTTC
. TRBJ2-1 once TRBV5-1 CASTLDSSSYNEQFF TGCGCCAGCACCCTGGACTCGAGCTCCTACAATGAGCAGTTCTTC
TRBD2 TRBJ2-1 . TRBV27 CASSWAPGQREGLFF TGTGCCAGCAGTTGGGCCCCGGGACAGCGGGAGGGTTTGTTCTTC
TRBD1 TRBJ2-5 . TRBV29-1 CSVPHRTGRGETQYF TGCAGCGTTCCCCATAGGACAGGCCGAGGGGAGACCCAGTACTTC
TRBD1 TRBJ2-7 . TRBV27 CASSPGQGKGYEQYF TGTGCCAGCAGCCCGGGACAGGGTAAAGGCTACGAGCAGTACTTC
TRBD1 TRBJ2-5 . TRBV6-1 CASSGGQGVIETQYF TGTGCCAGCAGTGGCGGACAGGGAGTGATAGAGACCCAGTACTTC
. TRBJ2-2 . TRBV19 CASSIGGQGNTGELFF TGTGCCAGTAGTATCGGCGGGCAAGGGAACACCGGGGAGCTGTTTTTT
. TRBJ1-1 once TRBV2 CASSTSNTEAFF TGTGCCAGCAGTACATCGAACACTGAAGCTTTCTTT
. TRBJ2-7 . TRBV5-4 CASSHRDTPWGEQYF TGTGCCAGCAGCCATCGGGACACCCCGTGGGGCGAGCAGTACTTC
. TRBJ1-4 . TRBV6-5 CASSRTGLGGLFF TGTGCCAGCAGTCGAACAGGGTTGGGTGGACTGTTTTTT
. TRBJ1-1 . TRBV5-6 CASSLGTEAFF TGTGCCAGCAGCCTGGGAACTGAAGCTTTCTTT
TRBD2 TRBJ2-2 . TRBV19 CASSIGLAVTGELFF TGTGCCAGTAGTATAGGACTAGCGGTCACCGGGGAGCTGTTTTTT
. TRBJ2-1 . TRBV19 CASSRDSEQFF TGTGCCAGTAGCCGGGACTCTGAGCAGTTCTTC
. TRBJ2-7 . TRBV6-5 CASSYLGAGYEQYF TGTGCCAGCAGTTATTTGGGGGCGGGTTACGAGCAGTACTTC
. TRBJ2-7 . TRBV12-5 CASARDLGDEQYF TGTGCTAGCGCCAGGGATCTAGGGGACGAGCAGTACTTC
TRBD2 TRBJ2-5 . TRBV5-1 CASSLEASGETQYF TGCGCCAGCAGCTTGGAGGCTAGCGGGGAGACCCAGTACTTC
. TRBJ2-1 . TRBV5-6 CASSLRTVSSYNEQFF TGTGCCAGCAGCCTGCGGACGGTGAGCTCCTACAATGAGCAGTTCTTC
. TRBJ2-7 . TRBV5-1 CASSLLGSSRWEQYF TGCGCCAGCAGCTTGCTCGGGAGTTCTCGGTGGGAGCAGTACTTC
. TRBJ2-1 . TRBV11-3 CASSPGTEVKYEQFF TGTGCCAGCAGCCCGGGGACGGAGGTAAAATATGAGCAGTTCTTC
. TRBJ1-3 . TRBV29-1 CSVGTVNSGNTIYF TGCAGCGTTGGGACAGTAAACTCTGGAAACACCATATATTTT
TRBD2 TRBJ2-1 . TRBV7-3 CASRQGLAGSIEQFF TGTGCCAGCAGGCAAGGACTAGCGGGATCCATTGAGCAGTTCTTC
TRBD1 TRBJ2-7 . TRBV7-2 CASSTPQGPEQYF TGTGCCAGCAGCACCCCACAGGGGCCCGAGCAGTACTTC
. TRBJ2-1 . TRBV6-5 CASSYNEGGYNEQFF TGTGCCAGCAGTTACAACGAAGGAGGTTACAATGAGCAGTTCTTC
TRBD1 TRBJ2-5 . TRBV9 CASSGGRRDRVQETQYF TGTGCCAGCAGCGGTGGTCGACGGGACAGAGTCCAAGAGACCCAGTACTTC
. TRBJ2-5 . TRBV18 CASSPWGEETQYF TGTGCCAGCTCACCATGGGGGGAAGAGACCCAGTACTTC
. TRBJ1-1 . TRBV28 CASSPLDRFAFF TGTGCCAGCAGCCCCTTAGACAGGTTTGCTTTCTTT
. TRBJ1-1 . TRBV5-1 CASSLDHKNTEAFF TGCGCCAGCAGCTTGGATCACAAGAACACTGAAGCTTTCTTT
TRBD2 TRBJ2-5 . TRBV6-1 CASSVGTSGIETQYF TGTGCCAGCAGTGTTGGGACTAGCGGGATTGAGACCCAGTACTTC
TRBD1 TRBJ2-7 . TRBV2 CASSGDSYEQYF TGTGCCAGCAGTGGGGACAGCTACGAGCAGTACTTC
TRBD1 TRBJ2-2 . TRBV5-1 CASSLIGGPNTGELFF TGCGCCAGCAGCTTGATAGGGGGCCCAAACACCGGGGAGCTGTTTTTT
. TRBJ1-2 . TRBV30 CAWSRGNYGYTF TGTGCCTGGAGCAGGGGAAACTATGGCTACACCTTC
TRBD2 TRBJ2-3 . TRBV18 CASSPTSSLAGVDTQYF TGTGCCAGCTCACCAACTTCCTCGCTAGCGGGAGTGGATACGCAGTATTTT
TRBD2 TRBJ2-7 . TRBV7-2 CASRLSGRGYEQYF TGTGCCAGCAGACTTAGCGGGAGGGGCTACGAGCAGTACTTC
. TRBJ1-1 . TRBV14 CASSRGRAEAFF TGTGCCAGCAGCCGAGGACGTGCAGAAGCTTTCTTT
. TRBJ1-5 . TRBV4-3 CASSPKQGVGNQPQHF TGCGCCAGCAGCCCCAAACAGGGAGTGGGCAATCAGCCCCAGCATTTT
. TRBJ2-1 . TRBV4-3 CASSQVSLCEQFF TGCGCCAGCAGCCAAGTCTCCCTGTGCGAGCAGTTCTTC
. TRBJ2-7 . TRBV6-5 CASSYSGPIGPYEQYF TGTGCCAGCAGTTACTCGGGACCTATTGGGCCTTACGAGCAGTACTTC
TRBD2 TRBJ2-2 . TRBV28 CASISAGDTGELFF TGTGCCAGCATTAGTGCGGGAGACACCGGGGAGCTGTTTTTT
. TRBJ2-6 . TRBV7-9 CASSRGSGANVLTF TGTGCCAGCAGTAGGGGATCAGGGGCCAACGTCCTGACTTTC
. TRBJ1-2 . TRBV6-5 CASSALTGANYGYTF TGTGCCAGCAGTGCGCTGACAGGAGCTAACTATGGCTACACCTTC
. TRBJ1-4 . TRBV5-1 CASSGGTLTNEKLFF TGCGCCAGCAGCGGGGGAACCCTCACTAATGAAAAACTGTTTTTT
. TRBJ2-7 . TRBV5-1 CASSLVDEGGYEQYF TGCGCCAGCAGCTTGGTGGATGAAGGGGGCTACGAGCAGTACTTC